A selection of T cell receptor beta chains follows, all from one sample in a study of blood T cell repertoires in COVID-19. Repertoires were generated with immunoSEQ multiplex PCR, while TCRdb's copy carries only in-frame clones and drops some. In the table there are about 340,000 clones, 80% to 90% of which are singletons. Material: peripheral blood. The receptors derive from a man aged 25 to 45 with active or convalescent COVID-19. CDR3s include the opening cysteine and the closing phenylalanine or tryptophan. Fields, in order: D gene, clone size, V gene, J gene, CDR3 protein, CDR3 DNA. D genes are given only for firm matches. The size entry is marked missing in some rows and otherwise reads once, few, many or a size class.

>TRBD2|few|TRBV4-2|TRBJ2-2
CASSQREGGDTGELFF
TGTGCCAGCAGCCAGCGGGAGGGCGGGGACACCGGGGAGCTGTTTTTT
>-|-|TRBV2|TRBJ2-3
CASIISSGRTDTQYF
TGTGCCAGCATAATAAGTAGCGGTAGAACAGATACGCAGTATTTT
>TRBD2|-|TRBV5-1|TRBJ2-5
CASRTSGVHQETQYF
TGCGCCAGCCGGACTAGCGGGGTGCACCAAGAGACCCAGTACTTC
>TRBD2|-|TRBV5-1|TRBJ2-3
CASSLTSGRTDTQYF
TGCGCCAGCAGCCTGACTAGCGGGAGGACAGATACGCAGTATTTT
>TRBD2|-|TRBV29-1|TRBJ2-5
CSVSSGGQETQYF
TGCAGCGTCAGTAGCGGGGGGCAAGAGACCCAGTACTTC
>TRBD2|-|TRBV11-3|TRBJ2-1
CASSLGLAGVVEQFF
TGTGCCAGCAGCTTGGGACTAGCGGGGGTGGTTGAGCAGTTCTTC
>TRBD2|-|TRBV18|TRBJ2-1
CASSPGLAGDEQFF
TGTGCCAGCTCACCAGGGCTAGCGGGAGATGAGCAGTTCTTC
>-|-|TRBV6-5|TRBJ2-6
CASGRVTGANVLTF
TGTGCCAGCGGCAGGGTAACCGGGGCCAACGTCCTGACTTTC
>-|-|TRBV9|TRBJ1-6
CASSRGGRDSPLHF
TGTGCCAGCAGCCGGGGGGGGAGGGACTCACCCCTCCACTTT
>TRBD1|-|TRBV5-1|TRBJ2-3
CASSRGQSTDTQYF
TGCGCCAGCAGCCGGGGACAGTCCACAGATACGCAGTATTTT
>TRBD1|few|TRBV7-2|TRBJ1-1
CASSSNRGAFTEAFF
TGTGCCAGCAGCTCCAACAGGGGGGCTTTCACTGAAGCTTTCTTT
>TRBD1|few|TRBV5-6|TRBJ2-7
CASSRLRDRVTYEQYF
TGTGCCAGCAGCCGATTGCGGGACAGGGTGACCTACGAGCAGTACTTC
>-|-|TRBV28|TRBJ1-1
CASRGGNTEAFF
TGTGCCAGCAGGGGGGGGAACACTGAAGCTTTCTTT
>-|once|TRBV5-1|TRBJ1-2
CASSFDSPARSNYGYTF
TGCGCCAGCAGCTTTGACAGTCCTGCCCGTTCTAACTATGGCTACACCTTC
>-|-|TRBV3-1/TRBV3-2|TRBJ2-6
CASSQATPAVLTF
TGTGCCAGCAGCCAAGCTACGCCTGCCGTCCTGACTTTC
>-|-|TRBV5-4|TRBJ1-2
CASRSVGRTGGYTF
TGTGCCAGCAGATCCGTAGGGAGGACGGGGGGCTACACCTTC
>-|-|TRBV28|TRBJ2-5
CASSSSPGQETQYF
TGTGCCAGCAGTTCATCACCAGGGCAAGAGACCCAGTACTTC
>-|-|TRBV6-5|TRBJ1-4
CASSFTGVPNEKLFF
TGTGCCAGCAGTTTTACGGGAGTTCCTAATGAAAAACTGTTTTTT
>-|-|TRBV7-9|TRBJ1-2
CASSLDQANYGYTF
TGTGCCAGCAGCTTAGATCAGGCTAACTATGGCTACACCTTC
>TRBD2|-|TRBV4-2|TRBJ2-3
CASSQDQQRGGRNTQYF
TGTGCCAGCAGCCAAGATCAGCAGCGGGGGGGCAGAAATACGCAGTATTTT
>-|-|TRBV7-9|TRBJ1-4
CASSLSANEKLFF
TGTGCCAGCAGCTTGTCCGCGAATGAAAAACTGTTTTTT
>-|-|TRBV10-3|TRBJ1-4
CAISERAVFSVEKLFF
TGTGCCATCAGTGAGCGGGCAGTGTTTAGCGTGGAAAAACTGTTTTTT
>TRBD2|once|TRBV7-3|TRBJ2-5
CASSAKGTSEETQYF
TGTGCCAGCAGCGCCAAGGGGACTAGCGAGGAGACCCAGTACTTC
>-|-|TRBV19|TRBJ1-5
CASSTFGLSNQPQHF
TGTGCCAGTAGTACCTTCGGACTGAGCAATCAGCCCCAGCATTTT
>-|-|TRBV6-6|TRBJ2-7
CASSSGLGASYEQYF
TGTGCCAGCAGTTCAGGTCTGGGGGCCTCCTACGAGCAGTACTTC
>TRBD1|few|TRBV5-1|TRBJ1-2
CASSLEGQGFGYTF
TGCGCCAGCAGCTTGGAGGGACAGGGATTTGGCTACACCTTC
>-|few|TRBV1|TRBJ2-1
CTSSQPLAHSYNEQFF
TGCACCAGCAGCCAACCACTAGCGCACTCCTACAATGAGCAGTTCTTC
>TRBD1|-|TRBV7-9|TRBJ1-1
CASSLPPRVEGALWTEAFF
TGTGCCAGCAGCTTACCCCCTCGGGTGGAGGGGGCGCTTTGGACTGAAGCTTTCTTT
>TRBD2|-|TRBV27|TRBJ2-3
CASSLGLAGVGSDTQYF
TGTGCCAGCAGTTTAGGGCTAGCGGGAGTTGGTTCAGATACGCAGTATTTT
>-|-|TRBV19|TRBJ2-1
CASSTYQDSNNEQFF
TGTGCCAGTAGTACGTACCAGGACAGTAACAATGAGCAGTTCTTC
>TRBD2|-|TRBV7-3|TRBJ2-5
CASSLNGLAGGETQYF
TGTGCCAGCAGCTTAAACGGACTAGCGGGCGGAGAGACCCAGTACTTC
>-|once|TRBV7-9|TRBJ1-1
CASTGATEAFF
TGTGCCAGCACCGGGGCAACTGAAGCTTTCTTT
>TRBD1|-|TRBV15|TRBJ1-6
CATSAGTGSVNSPLHF
TGTGCCACCAGTGCCGGGACAGGGTCCGTAAATTCACCCCTCCACTTT
>-|-|TRBV19|TRBJ1-5
CASSIGGGSNQPQHF
TGTGCCAGTAGTATCGGGGGAGGGAGCAATCAGCCCCAGCATTTT
>-|-|TRBV7-9|TRBJ2-1
CASSLDSYNEQFF
TGTGCCAGCAGCCTGGACAGCTACAATGAGCAGTTCTTC
>TRBD2|-|TRBV19|TRBJ2-3
CASKGLGLAGKSGTDTQYF
TGTGCCAGTAAGGGGTTGGGACTAGCGGGGAAAAGTGGCACAGATACGCAGTATTTT
>TRBD1|-|TRBV7-9|TRBJ1-1
CASSFPPGQGKPEAFF
TGTGCCAGCAGCTTCCCTCCGGGACAGGGAAAGCCTGAAGCTTTCTTT
>TRBD1|-|TRBV5-1|TRBJ1-2
CASSLEAGGYGYTF
TGCGCCAGCAGCTTGGAGGCAGGGGGCTATGGCTACACCTTC
>-|-|TRBV5-1|TRBJ2-1
CASSGRDSSSYNEQFF
TGCGCCAGCAGCGGCCGGGACTCGAGCTCCTACAATGAGCAGTTCTTC
>-|-|TRBV6-6|TRBJ1-5
CASRLGSSVNQPQHF
TGTGCCAGCAGACTGGGCAGTTCAGTCAATCAGCCCCAGCATTTT
>TRBD1|-|TRBV11-3|TRBJ1-1
CASSLIRTGRNTEAFF
TGTGCCAGCAGCTTAATCCGGACAGGAAGAAACACTGAAGCTTTCTTT
>-|-|TRBV11-3|TRBJ1-6
CASSLVQANSPLHF
TGTGCCAGCAGCTTAGTACAGGCGAATTCACCCCTCCACTTT
>TRBD1|-|TRBV27|TRBJ1-2
CASSFQPGQRLYGYTF
TGTGCCAGCAGTTTTCAGCCGGGACAGCGCCTCTATGGCTACACCTTC
>TRBD2|-|TRBV7-2|TRBJ2-7
CASSLVSGTGRAGNEQYF
TGTGCCAGCAGCTTAGTCTCGGGTACTGGGAGGGCCGGGAACGAGCAGTACTTC
>-|few|TRBV18|TRBJ1-6
CASTSEGNSPLHF
TGTGCCAGCACTTCGGAGGGGAATTCACCCCTCCACTTT
>-|-|TRBV25-1|TRBJ2-1
CASSELGSSYNEQFF
TGTGCCAGCAGTGAATTGGGGAGCTCCTACAATGAGCAGTTCTTC
>-|-|TRBV5-8|TRBJ1-2
CASSLVGFGYTF
TGTGCCAGCAGCTTGGTCGGGTTTGGCTACACCTTC
>-|-|TRBV11-2|TRBJ2-1
CASSFEAVGGYNEQFF
TGTGCCAGCAGCTTCGAGGCGGTCGGGGGTTACAATGAGCAGTTCTTC
>TRBD2|-|TRBV7-2|TRBJ2-7
CASSFSSGPYEQYF
TGTGCCAGCAGCTTCTCTAGCGGACCCTACGAGCAGTACTTC
>TRBD1|-|TRBV9|TRBJ2-1
CASSVGGQGAIYNEQFF
TGTGCCAGCAGCGTAGGGGGACAGGGGGCAATATACAATGAGCAGTTCTTC